The source of this TCR beta chain is a study of blood T cell repertoires in COVID-19. At the level of the study: Some COVID-19 samples were acute and others convalescent; all came from the United States, Italy and Spain. From T cells, B-cell-depleted T cells, or PBMCs came the material, which was cDNA or gDNA.

The germline gives CDR1 SNHLY, CDR2 FYNNEI. The CDR3 extends over 13 amino acids. J lost 7 bases, V lost 3 bases, and 3 bases had no gene match. Study processing details: Estimation of nucleated cell counts relied on the amplification of reference gene primers. The repertoire was sequenced with immunoSEQ multiplex PCR; TCRdb's copy has only in-frame clones and lacks some. V, J and clone size reflect that table, while D and trimming were determined from the DNA. The top ten clones hold roughly 3.6% of a sample with roughly 350,000 clones, 85% of them seen once. Specimen: peripheral blood. V and J are TRBV2 and TRBJ1-2, with TRBD1 matching over 9 bases. The clonotype was recovered from a woman aged 18-35 years with acute or convalescent COVID-19. This CDR3 reads CASSEGTGLGYTF. CDR3 coding DNA: TGTGCCAGCAGTGAGGGGACAGGGCTTGGCTACACCTTC.